Each of the 21 T cell receptor beta chains below was sequenced from the same sample in a study of molecular identifiers for immune sequencing clone quantification (dated 2018 in TCRdb). The library relied on PCR. The instrument given in TCRdb is Illumina HiSeq 4000. Using fastp at Q25 and MiXCR, TCRdb reprocessed the public reads and kept productive beta chains. Identical CDR3 proteins give one entry, which carries the most common genes and DNA. A total of 35,000 to 40,000 distinct CDR3 sequences appear in this sample, approximately 19% of them only once. About 1.2% of the sample is taken by the ten largest. Sequencing was performed on naive CD8+ T cells from blood, with Jurkat cell RNA spiked in. Per the publication, the cell subset or site label means: FACS-sorted CD8+CD4-CCR7+CD45RA+ naive T cells. These receptors all stem from a human donor in good health. Some libraries in this study had Jurkat cell RNA spiked in.

The V and J genes are TRBV19 and TRBJ1-1, with D tentatively TRBD1 (6 bases). This CDR3 has 15 amino acids. The V and J ends lost 3 bases and 0 bases respectively, with 11 bases between them. Looked up from germline, CDR1 is LNHDA and CDR2 is SQIVND (reference sequence). The CDR3: CASSMGAALNTEAFF. The DNA of the CDR3 is TGTGCCAGTAGTATGGGGGCAGCCCTGAACACTGAAGCTTTCTTT.

This clonotype is deemed medium-sized (0.01 to 0.1%). V gene TRBV5-6 combines with J gene TRBJ2-7, with a weak D call TRBD1 (5 bases). CDR3 length: 13 amino acids. Trimming took off 0 bases at V and 7 bases at J, with 11 bases between the two ends. Germline V CDR1 and CDR2: SGHDT, YYEEEE. The CDR3 is CASSLGQGEEQYF. CDR3 bases: TGTGCCAGCAGCTTGGGGCAGGGTGAAGAGCAGTACTTC.

Many counts were recorded for this clonotype. This chain uses TRBV27 with TRBJ2-5, with TRBD1 as a possible D gene (5 bases). CDR1 is MNHEY and CDR2 is SMNVEV in the germline V gene (reference sequence). There are 15 residues in the CDR3. The germline V and J ends were trimmed by 0 bases and 4 bases, with 12 bases remaining between them. DNA for the CDR3: TGTGCCAGCAGTTTATCTTCAGGGAACACAGAGACCCAGTACTTC. Translation: CASSLSSGNTETQYF.

The chain combines TRBV29-1 with TRBJ2-7; D is possibly TRBD1 (5 bases). The CDR3 runs 13 residues. Trimming left V 4 bases short and J 0 bases short, with 10 bases between. Germline V gene lookup returns CDR1 SQVTM and CDR2 ANQGSEA. This chain's CDR3 is CSVAADNSYEQYF. CDR3 in DNA: TGCAGCGTTGCGGCGGACAACTCCTACGAGCAGTACTTC.

Notes on this clonotype: Given a much more abundant clone one base away, this may be a read error. The chain uses TRBV12-3 or TRBV12-4 and TRBJ2-3; D uncertain. The end of the DNA fits TRBJ1-5 better, so the J call may be wrong. This CDR3 spans 13 amino acids. CDR3 bases: TGTGCCATTAGCGGGGAGGTACGGGATACGCAGCATTTT. It codes for CAISGEVRDTQHF.

This clonotype came up many times. The chain couples TRBV27 to TRBJ2-7; 8 bases align to TRBD1. Germline trimming cut 2 bases from V and 2 bases from J; bases unmatched to any gene: 5. CDR1 and CDR2 from the germline V gene are MNHEY and SMNVEV (reference sequence). The CDR3 contains 15 residues. CDR3 in DNA: TGTGCCAGCAGTTTAATAACAGGGGGAGCCTACGAGCAGTACTTC. The encoded protein is CASSLITGGAYEQYF.

This clonotype was counted many times. The chain employs TRBV7-6 and TRBJ2-7; TRBD2 agrees at 7 bases. Per germline, CDR1 SGHVS and CDR2 FNYEAQ. Trimming removed 5 bases from V and 4 bases from J; junction bases left unmatched: 5. The CDR3 extends over 13 amino acids. The CDR3 DNA reads TGTGCCAGCAGCCCTCAGGGAGGGTACGAGCAGTACTTC. Amino acid sequence: CASSPQGGYEQYF.

This clonotype showed up many times. One end of the junction does not line up with germline, which may come from a read error. The chain links TRBV7-7 to TRBJ1-1; 8 bases line up with TRBD1. This CDR3 comprises 13 residues. CDR1 and CDR2 (germline): SSHAT, FNYEAQ (reference sequence). The CDR3 loop is CASSLRTGSEAFF. The CDR3 DNA is TGTGCTAGCAGCTTGAGGACAGGGAGTGAAGCTTTCTTT.

The rearrangement uses TRBV2 and TRBJ1-5, with no clear D. The germline V gene encodes CDR1 SNHLY and CDR2 FYNNEI. The CDR3 has 15 residues. Trimming removed 2 bases from V and 3 bases from J, with 11 bases in between. CDR3: CASSELKVDNQPQHF. CDR3 DNA: TGTGCCAGCAGTGAACTAAAAGTCGACAATCAGCCCCAGCATTTT. The whole variable domain, remainder taken from reference TRBV2 and TRBJ1-5, is EPEVTQTPSHQVTQMGQEVILRCVPISNHLYFYWYRQILGQKVEFLVSFYNNEISEKSEIFDDQFSVERPDGSNFTLKIRSTKLEDSAMYFCASSELKVDNQPQHFGDGTRLSIL.

The chain links TRBV10-3 to TRBJ1-2; 7 nucleotides match TRBD1. The V and J ends lost 0 bases and 4 bases, in that order; junction bases with no gene match: 5. The germline V gene has CDR1 ENHRY and CDR2 SYGVKD. This CDR3 comprises 15 residues. The CDR3 protein is CAISESIQGTYGYTF. The CDR3 DNA reads as TGTGCCATCAGTGAGTCGATACAGGGGACCTATGGCTACACCTTC.

This clonotype was found many times. The chain has TRBV20-1 and TRBJ1-1; no reliable D call. Trimming pared 5 bases from V and 0 bases from J, leaving 7 bases between. This CDR3 is built from 12 residues. The germline CDR1 and CDR2 sequences are DFQATT and SNEGSKA (reference sequence). The DNA of the CDR3 is TGCAGTGCTCTGAACATGAACACTGAAGCTTTCTTT. Amino acids: CSALNMNTEAFF.

In DNA, the CDR3 is TGTGCCAGCAGCTTCACTAGCGGGATTTTATACGAGCAGTACTTC. Encoded protein: CASSFTSGILYEQYF. The chain recombines TRBV7-2 with TRBJ2-7; 10 positions match TRBD2. The CDR3 extends over 15 amino acids. V dropped 3 bases and J dropped 4; count of bases not matched to a gene: 6. The V gene's germline CDR1 is SGHTA and CDR2 FQGNSA.

In regard to this clonotype: A much larger clone lies a single base off, so this may be a read error. V usage is TRBV29-1 and J usage is TRBJ1-3, with D tentatively TRBD1 (6 bases). Germline loops: CDR1 SQVTM, CDR2 ANQGSEA. The CDR3 contains 18 residues. The CDR3 protein is CSAEDLRNRASSGNTIYF. The CDR3 DNA is TGCAGCGCTGAAGATCTTCGGAACAGGGCGAGCTCTGGAAACACCATATATTTT.

This clonotype was detected many times. The chain joins TRBV4-1 to TRBJ2-2, with D perhaps matching TRBD1 (6 bases). This CDR3 spans 16 amino acids. Per germline, CDR1 MGHRA and CDR2 YSYEKL. V was clipped by 2 bases and J by 4 bases, with 14 bases between them. In DNA, the CDR3 is TGCGCCAGCAGCCAAAGTTCCGGACAGCTCACCGGGGAGCTGTTTTTT. Translating gives CASSQSSGQLTGELFF.

This clonotype was counted only a few times. A single base separates this from a much larger clone, so it may be a read error. The genes are TRBV28 and TRBJ2-5, with a weak D call TRBD2 (5 bases). This CDR3 contains 13 residues. From germline, CDR1 is MDHEN and CDR2 SYDVKM. The DNA for the CDR3 is TGTGCCGGCAGTAACGCCGGGGAAGAGACCCAGTACTTC. Protein: CAGSNAGEETQYF.

This clonotype came up many times. This rearrangement joins TRBV7-8 to TRBJ2-6; D remains ambiguous. Per the germline V gene, CDR1 is SGHVS and CDR2 is FQNEAQ. Trimming shortened V by 5 bases and J by 0 bases, and 11 bases separated the two germline ends. This CDR3 contains 16 residues. The CDR3 sequence is CASSKTHFSGANVLTF. In DNA form, the CDR3 reads TGTGCCAGCAGCAAGACCCACTTCTCTGGGGCCAACGTCCTGACTTTC.

As to this clonotype: A much larger clone sits a single nucleotide away, making a read error possible. The chain combines TRBV12-3 or TRBV12-4 with TRBJ1-1, with 9 bases matching TRBD1. The CDR3 is made up of 13 amino acids. In DNA form, the CDR3 reads TGTGCCAGCAGTGGGGACAGGGTCACTGAATCTTTCTTT. Its translation: CASSGDRVTESFF.

In its sample, this clonotype was seen many times. This chain links TRBV6-5 with TRBJ2-2; D possibly corresponds to TRBD1 (5 bases). V lost 4 bases to trimming and J lost 7 bases, with 13 bases between them. Looked up from germline, CDR1 is MNHEY and CDR2 is SVGAGI. This CDR3 region has 14 residues. This CDR3 is CASSFAQAYGELFF. In DNA, the CDR3 is TGTGCCAGCAGTTTCGCACAGGCCTACGGGGAGCTGTTTTTT.

Many counts were recorded for this clonotype. The CDR3 spells CASSFGTEAFF. The CDR3 region has the DNA TGTGCCAGCAGTTTCGGCACTGAAGCTTTCTTT. The chain combines TRBV12-3 or TRBV12-4 with TRBJ1-1; D gene unclear. This CDR3 has 11 amino acids. The germline V and J ends were trimmed by 3 bases and 4 bases, with 3 bases remaining between them.

Many counts were recorded for this clonotype. J is TRBJ2-3 and V is TRBV6-5, with 9 bases lining up with TRBD2. The CDR3 runs to 16 residues. Germline CDR1 MNHEY, CDR2 SVGAGI. V was pared by 5 bases and J by 5 bases, with 11 bases of the junction left unmatched. The CDR3 DNA reads as TGTGCCAGCAGTCCCACTTCGCGGGGGGGCCTAGATACGCAGTATTTT. Protein sequence: CASSPTSRGGLDTQYF.

This clonotype was recorded many times. The gene calls are TRBV12-3 or TRBV12-4 and TRBJ2-5; TRBD1 aligns across 7 bases. There are 13 residues in the CDR3. The V and J ends lost 6 bases and 1 base, in that order; junction bases with no gene match: 2. The CDR3 DNA is TGTGCCAGCAGCGGGACAGCCCAAGAGACCCAGTACTTC. Protein: CASSGTAQETQYF.